This T cell receptor (beta chain) was identified in a study of CD8+ T cells in alopecia areata. Across the study: Donors of skin were C3H/HeJ mice aged about 6-12 months with spontaneous alopecia, and recipients were roughly 6-11-week-old female C3H/HeJ mice.

A panel of CD4, CD8alpha, NKG2D, NKG2ACE and other markers served to sort pooled cutaneous lymph node cells. RNA was isolated and reverse transcribed to cDNA, the sequencing template. The data were produced by immunoSEQ multiplex PCR, yet TCRdb's version contains in-frame clones alone and is incomplete. The specimen has under 350,000 clones, none found just once. Concerning this clone itself: All gene names here are mouse names. From the germline J gene comes the end of the CDR3, since the read stops 4 residues before it.

This CDR3 has 15 amino acids. The trim removed 3 bases at V and 0 bases at J, leaving 2 bases unmatched. Per the germline V gene, CDR1 is NSHNY and CDR2 is SYGAGN. The rearrangement uses TRBV13-1 and TRBJ2-4; 9 nucleotides agree with TRBD2. This clonotype was obtained from a C3H/HeJ mouse with alopecia areata. The strain is characterized by the MHC haplotype H2-k. The sequencing input was CD4+ T cells sorted from a lymph node. This CDR3 is CASSGDWASQNTLYF. The DNA read from the CDR3 is TGTGCCAGCAGTGGGGACTGGGCTAGTCAAAAC.